The T cell receptor (beta chain) under discussion was sequenced for a study of radiation and T cells in renal cell carcinoma. The study's findings and limits: Irradiated tumors held more dominant CDR3 motifs than control tumors. In nephrectomy-only tumors, top 100 clonotypes averaged around 45%, versus 54% irradiated.

Repertoires were generated with immunoSEQ multiplex PCR, while TCRdb's copy carries only in-frame clones and drops some. The sample records 14,000 to 15,000 clones, 62% being singletons. V gave up 2 bases and J gave up 4 bases, with 8 bases separating them. Germline V gene sequence: CDR1 MRHNA, CDR2 SNTAGT. CDR3 length: 14 residues. As concerns this clone: The antigen remains unidentified.

Treatment here: treatment-naive control, cytoreductive nephrectomy. Sequenced control tumors were from about a dozen males and a handful of females, median age approximately 60. The sequencing here drew on tumor tissue, taken from a patient whose treatment was nephrectomy without radiotherapy. This chain connects TRBV6-4 to TRBJ2-2; tentative D call: TRBD1 (5 bases). The clonotype was recovered from a man aged 55 to 70 with renal cell carcinoma. In DNA form, the CDR3 reads TGTGCCAGCAGTGACGACAGTCTCACCGGGGAGCTGTTTTTT. It codes for CASSDDSLTGELFF.